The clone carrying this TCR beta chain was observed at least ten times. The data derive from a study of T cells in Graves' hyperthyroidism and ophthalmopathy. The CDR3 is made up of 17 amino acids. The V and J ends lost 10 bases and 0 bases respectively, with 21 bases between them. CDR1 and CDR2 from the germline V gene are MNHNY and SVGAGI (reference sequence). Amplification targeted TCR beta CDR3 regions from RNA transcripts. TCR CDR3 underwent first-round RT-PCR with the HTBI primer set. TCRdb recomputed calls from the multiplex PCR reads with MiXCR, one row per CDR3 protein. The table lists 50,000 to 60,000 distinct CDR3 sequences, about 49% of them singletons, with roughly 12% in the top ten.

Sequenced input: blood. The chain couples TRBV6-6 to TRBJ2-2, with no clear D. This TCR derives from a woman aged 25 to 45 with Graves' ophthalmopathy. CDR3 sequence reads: CAIEPPVMGSNTGELFF. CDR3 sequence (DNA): TGTGCCATCGAGCCCCCGGTTATGGGCTCGAACACCGGGGAGCTGTTTTTT.